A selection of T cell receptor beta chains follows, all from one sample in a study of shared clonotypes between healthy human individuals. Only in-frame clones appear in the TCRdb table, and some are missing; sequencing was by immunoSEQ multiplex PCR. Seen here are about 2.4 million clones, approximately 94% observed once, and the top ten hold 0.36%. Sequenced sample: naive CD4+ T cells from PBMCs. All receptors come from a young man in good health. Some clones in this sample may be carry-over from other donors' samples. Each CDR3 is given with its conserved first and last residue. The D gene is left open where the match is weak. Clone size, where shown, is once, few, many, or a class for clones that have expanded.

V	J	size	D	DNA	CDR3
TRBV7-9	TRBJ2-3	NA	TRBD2	TGTGCCAGCAGTTCCAAGGCGGGAGGGCTCGGAAAGCGAGATACGCAGTATTTT	CASSSKAGGLGKRDTQYF
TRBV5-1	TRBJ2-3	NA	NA	TGCGCCAGCAGCTTGGGGTCGGGGCGAGAAGATACGCAGTATTTT	CASSLGSGREDTQYF
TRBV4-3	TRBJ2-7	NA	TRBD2	TGCGCCAGCAGCCCGGGAGGCAAAGTCTACGAGCAGTACTTC	CASSPGGKVYEQYF
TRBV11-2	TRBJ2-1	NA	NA	TGTGCCAGCAGCTTTATGGCTGAGCAGTTCTTC	CASSFMAEQFF
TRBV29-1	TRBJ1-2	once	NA	TGCAGCGTTGAGCGGGGTTTCCAACACTATGGCTACACCTTC	CSVERGFQHYGYTF
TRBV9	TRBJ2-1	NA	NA	TGTGCCAGCAGCGTAGTGGGGGGTAGCTCCTACAATGAGCAGTTCTTC	CASSVVGGSSYNEQFF
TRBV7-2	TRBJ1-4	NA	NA	TGTGCCAGCAGCCCTTCCCTTAATGAAAAACTGTTTTTT	CASSPSLNEKLFF
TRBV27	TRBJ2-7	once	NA	TGTGCCAGCAGTTTATACTACAGGGCGGGATACGAGCAGTACTTC	CASSLYYRAGYEQYF
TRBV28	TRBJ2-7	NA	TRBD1	TGTGCCAGCCGTCCAGGGGGTTACGAGCAGTACTTC	CASRPGGYEQYF
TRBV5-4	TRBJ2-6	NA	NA	TGTGCCAGCAGCTCCCTCCTCCCTGGGGCCAACGTCCTGACTTTC	CASSSLLPGANVLTF
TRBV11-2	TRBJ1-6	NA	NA	TGTGCCAGCAGCACCCCGGGCCAGTATTCACCCCTCCACTTT	CASSTPGQYSPLHF
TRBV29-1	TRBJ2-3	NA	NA	TGCAGCGTTCTGGGCCTACACACAGATACGCAGTATTTT	CSVLGLHTDTQYF
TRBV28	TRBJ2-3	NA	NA	TGTGCCAGCAGTTTATCGGGCAGTTCCACAGATACGCAGTATTTT	CASSLSGSSTDTQYF
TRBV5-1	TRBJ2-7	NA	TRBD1	TGCGCCAGCAGCTCGGACCCGACAGGGACCTACGAGCAGTACTTC	CASSSDPTGTYEQYF
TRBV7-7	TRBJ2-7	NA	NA	TGTGCCAGCAGCTCCGCTAGTGGTGTCCCCCCCTACGAGCAGTACTTC	CASSSASGVPPYEQYF
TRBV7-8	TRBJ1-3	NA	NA	TGTGCCAGCAGCTTCCCAGGCCACTCTGGAAACACCATATATTTT	CASSFPGHSGNTIYF